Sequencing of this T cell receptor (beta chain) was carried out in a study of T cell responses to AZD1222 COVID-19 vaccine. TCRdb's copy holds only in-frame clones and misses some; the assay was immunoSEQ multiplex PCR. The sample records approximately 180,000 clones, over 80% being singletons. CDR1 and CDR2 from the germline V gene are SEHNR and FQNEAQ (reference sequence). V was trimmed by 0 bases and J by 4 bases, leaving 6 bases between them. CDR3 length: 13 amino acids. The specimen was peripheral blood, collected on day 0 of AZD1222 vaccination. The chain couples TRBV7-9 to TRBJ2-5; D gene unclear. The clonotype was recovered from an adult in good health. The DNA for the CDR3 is TGTGCCAGCAGCTTAGCAGGGTTAGAGACCCAGTACTTC. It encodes CASSLAGLETQYF.